What follows are 5 T cell receptor beta chains derived from one specimen sequenced in a study of spatial heterogeneity in lung cancer. TCRdb recomputed calls from the 5' RACE reads with MiXCR, one row per CDR3 protein. The profile covers around 2,400 distinct CDR3 sequences, with roughly 27% appearing a single time and about 27% taken by the ten largest. Time point indicated: blood at routine non-recurrence follow-up after resection. This specimen consisted of PBMCs, obtained at follow-up. The receptors stem from a male donor with early-stage non-small cell lung cancer.

As to this clonotype: The library was built for alpha chains, so this beta chain is an off-target read and its size means little. The CDR3 here is CSVATGGTSHTDTQYF. In nucleotides, the CDR3 is TGCAGCGTCGCGACGGGTGGGACTTCCCACACAGATACGCAGTATTTT. This chain links TRBV29-1 with TRBJ2-3; possibly TRBD2 for D (6 bases). Germline V gene data show CDR1 as SQVTM and CDR2 as ANQGSEA. Trimming took off 6 bases at V and 2 bases at J, with 21 bases between the two ends. The CDR3 is 16 residues long.

In its sample, this clonotype is medium-sized. Since the library was made to target alpha chains, this beta chain is a stray read and its abundance is not meaningful. This chain links TRBV29-1 with TRBJ2-3; 12 bases line up with TRBD2. J lost 3 bases, V lost 7 bases, and 5 bases had no gene match. Germline V gives CDR1 SQVTM, CDR2 ANQGSEA. CDR3 length equals 14 residues. In DNA, the CDR3 is TGCAGCGCCGATGGACTAGCGGGAACAGATACGCAGTATTTT. Translation: CSADGLAGTDTQYF.

In its sample, this clonotype is large (0.1 to 1%). This beta chain appears as a stray read in a library generated for alpha chains; its size is not informative. The chain joins TRBV28 to TRBJ2-4; a possible D gene is TRBD1 (6 bases). Trimming cost V 2 bases and J 3 bases, with 8 bases left between them. CDR1 is MDHEN and CDR2 is SYDVKM in the germline V gene. The CDR3 extends over 14 amino acids. The CDR3 DNA reads TGTGCCAGCAGTTTAGGACAGAACAAAAACATTCAGTACTTC. Translation: CASSLGQNKNIQYF.

By proportion, this clonotype is large. This beta chain turned up in a library designed for alpha chains; as an off-target read, its abundance says little. This chain connects TRBV5-1 to TRBJ2-1; D call uncertain. V lost 0 bases and J lost 9, with 4 bases in between. Germline values: CDR1 SGHRS, CDR2 YFSETQ. This CDR3 region has 11 residues. The CDR3 region is CASSLAAEQFF. In nucleotides, the CDR3 is TGCGCCAGCAGCTTGGCTGCTGAGCAGTTCTTC.

On this clonotype itself: This beta chain slipped into a library made for alpha chains as a stray read, so its size is not meaningful. CDR3 in DNA: TGTGCCATCAGTGAGTCTGGGCCGGCGGGAATCAACGAGCAGTACTTC. It specifies CAISESGPAGINEQYF. The V and J genes are TRBV10-3 and TRBJ2-7; possibly TRBD2 for D (6 bases). Trimming left V 0 bases short and J 5 bases short, with 17 bases between. The CDR3 sequence is 16 residues long. The germline gives CDR1 ENHRY, CDR2 SYGVKD.